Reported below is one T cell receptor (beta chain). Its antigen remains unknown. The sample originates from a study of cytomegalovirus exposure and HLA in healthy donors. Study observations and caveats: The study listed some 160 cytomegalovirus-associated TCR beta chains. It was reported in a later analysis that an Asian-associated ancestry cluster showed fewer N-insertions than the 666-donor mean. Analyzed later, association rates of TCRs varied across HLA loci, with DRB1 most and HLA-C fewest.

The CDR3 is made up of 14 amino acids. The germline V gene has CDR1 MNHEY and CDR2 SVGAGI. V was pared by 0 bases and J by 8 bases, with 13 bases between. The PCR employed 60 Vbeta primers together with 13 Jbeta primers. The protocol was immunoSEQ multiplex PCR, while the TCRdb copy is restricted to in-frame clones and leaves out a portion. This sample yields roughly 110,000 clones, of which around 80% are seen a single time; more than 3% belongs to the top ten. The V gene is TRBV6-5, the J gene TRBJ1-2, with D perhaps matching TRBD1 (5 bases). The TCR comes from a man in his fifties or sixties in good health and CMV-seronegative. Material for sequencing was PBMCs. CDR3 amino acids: CASSYSGGTKGYTF. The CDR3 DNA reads TGTGCCAGCAGTTACTCGGGGGGGACGAAAGGCTACACCTTC.